This TCR beta chain was retrieved from a study of monozygotic twins with inflammatory bowel disease. For each CDR3 protein, TCRdb gives one entry from its re-call of the 5' RACE reads, without DNA. The sample's table shows approximately 340,000 distinct CDR3 sequences. The sequence came from a human donor with ulcerative colitis or Crohn's disease, or a healthy co-twin of an affected twin (not recorded which). The sequenced material came from blood.

The CDR3 spells CASSQEPTSGGRAYNEQFF. This chain joins TRBV4-1 and TRBJ2-1; as DNA is missing, the TRBD2 call by TCRdb cannot be tested. The germline V gene encodes CDR1 MGHRA and CDR2 YSYEKL. This CDR3 has 19 amino acids.